Shown below are 12 T cell receptor beta chains from a single sample sequenced in a study of control samples from healthy donors and cancer patients. Generated by immunoSEQ multiplex PCR, the TCRdb table keeps only in-frame clones and is missing some. The repertoire holds over 120,000 clones, with about 91% as singletons. The sequenced material came from blood. The receptors were gathered from a man aged 30 to 45 in good health.

The rearrangement uses TRBV30 and TRBJ1-3, with D possibly TRBD1 on 6 matching bases. Germline loops: CDR1 GTSNPN, CDR2 SVGIG (reference sequence). The CDR3 runs 15 residues. Trimming cost V 3 bases and J 0 bases, with 12 bases left between them. The CDR3 DNA follows: TGTGCCTGGAGCCCCAGGGGACTCTCTGGAAACACCATATATTTT. Amino acid sequence: CAWSPRGLSGNTIYF.

The J gene is TRBJ1-4, the V gene TRBV11-2, with TRBD1 as a possible D gene (5 bases). The CDR3 loop spans 15 amino acids. Germline V CDR1 and CDR2: SGHAT, FQNNGV. Trimming stripped 5 bases from V and 8 bases from J, with 18 bases between. CDR3 nucleotides: TGTGCCAGCAGCATCCAACAGGCCTTTCTCGAAAAACTGTTTTTT. Translation gives CASSIQQAFLEKLFF.

This rearrangement joins TRBV11-2 to TRBJ1-2; no reliable D call. Trimming pared 0 bases from V and 4 bases from J, leaving 12 bases between. The CDR3 loop spans 15 amino acids. Germline assignment: CDR1 SGHAT and CDR2 FQNNGV. DNA of the CDR3: TGTGCCAGCAGCTTAGATAGGGCCGGTGCCTATGGCTACACCTTC. Its protein product is CASSLDRAGAYGYTF.

The V and J genes are TRBV5-1 and TRBJ2-2; D might be TRBD1 (6 bases). CDR1 and CDR2 from the germline V gene are SGHRS and YFSETQ. Trimming removed 3 bases at V and 3 bases at J, with 9 bases between. The CDR3 extends over 14 amino acids. The CDR3 sequence is CASSYGTYTGELFF. Written as DNA, the CDR3 is TGCGCCAGCAGCTACGGGACATACACCGGGGAGCTGTTTTTT.

This chain links TRBV5-1 with TRBJ2-1; 9 bases fit TRBD1. In germline, CDR1 is SGHRS, CDR2 YFSETQ. The CDR3 loop spans 14 amino acids. Trimming took 4 bases from V and 8 from J; bases not matched to a gene: 7. CDR3 region: CASSRDREIDEQFF. CDR3 nucleotides: TGCGCCAGCAGCCGGGACAGGGAGATCGATGAGCAGTTCTTC.

The V gene is TRBV7-3, the J gene TRBJ2-3, with TRBD2 identical over 9 bases. The CDR3 runs 16 residues. CDR1 and CDR2 (germline): SGHTA, FQGTGA. Losses at the gene ends were 1 base for V and 1 base for J; bases not matched to a gene: 3. The chain's CDR3 is CASSLMASGGTDTQYF. The CDR3 nucleotides read TGTGCCAGCAGCTTAATGGCTAGCGGGGGCACAGATACGCAGTATTTT.

The genes are TRBV25-1 and TRBJ2-2; D is possibly TRBD1 or TRBD2 (5 bases each). Germline values: CDR1 MGHDK, CDR2 SYGVNS. The CDR3 length is 15 residues. The germline V and J ends were trimmed by 3 bases and 4 bases, with 12 bases remaining between them. In DNA, the CDR3 is TGTGCCAGCAGTGACTTCAGGGACGTCACCGGGGAGCTGTTTTTT. It encodes CASSDFRDVTGELFF.

This chain joins TRBV2 and TRBJ1-2; the match to TRBD1 covers 11 bases. The CDR3 contains 14 residues. The germline CDR1 and CDR2 sequences are SNHLY and FYNNEI. V lost 7 bases, J lost 5 bases, and 6 bases stayed unmatched. CDR3 region: CASIGTGGRYGYTF. DNA for the CDR3: TGTGCCAGCATCGGGACAGGGGGTCGGTATGGCTACACCTTC. The whole variable domain, filled in from reference TRBV2 and TRBJ1-2, reads EPEVTQTPSHQVTQMGQEVILRCVPISNHLYFYWYRQILGQKVEFLVSFYNNEISEKSEIFDDQFSVERPDGSNFTLKIRSTKLEDSAMYFCASIGTGGRYGYTFGSGTRLTVV.

The V and J genes are TRBV19 and TRBJ2-3, with 15 bases lining up with TRBD2. V shed 5 bases, J shed 3 bases, and the junction held 6 bases outside the gene matches. The CDR3 loop spans 17 amino acids. In germline, CDR1 is LNHDA, CDR2 SQIVND (reference sequence). Here the CDR3 reads CASSPSGLAGGTDTQYF. For the CDR3, the DNA is TGTGCCAGTAGTCCTTCGGGACTAGCGGGGGGAACAGATACGCAGTATTTT.

The V gene is TRBV7-2, the J gene TRBJ2-3; 12 bases line up with TRBD2. Germline loops: CDR1 SGHTA, CDR2 FQGNSA. This CDR3 spans 18 amino acids. Trimming cost V 2 bases and J 2 bases; bases outside gene matches: 8. The CDR3 protein is CASSLRLAGGPNTDTQYF. CDR3 nucleotides: TGTGCCAGCAGCTTACGGCTAGCGGGGGGGCCAAACACAGATACGCAGTATTTT.

The chain employs TRBV18 and TRBJ1-3, with 7 bases aligning to TRBD1. From germline, CDR1 is KGHSH and CDR2 LQKENI. V was clipped by 3 bases and J by 1 base; unmatched bases: 6. The CDR3 spans 16 residues. The CDR3, as DNA: TGTGCCAGCTCACCCGGGACAGCGCAATCTGGAAACACCATATATTTT. Its protein product is CASSPGTAQSGNTIYF.

In the case of this clone: At one of its ends the junction is not consistent with the germline gene, which may arise from a read error. The V call is TRBV11-2, the J call TRBJ2-2; 8 nucleotides agree with TRBD2. The germline CDR1 and CDR2 sequences are SGHAT and FQNNGV. This CDR3 comprises 16 residues. CDR3 protein: CASSYIAGTNTGELFF. CDR3 coding DNA: TGTGCCAGCAGCTATATAGCGGGGACGAATACCGGGGAGCTGTTTTTT.